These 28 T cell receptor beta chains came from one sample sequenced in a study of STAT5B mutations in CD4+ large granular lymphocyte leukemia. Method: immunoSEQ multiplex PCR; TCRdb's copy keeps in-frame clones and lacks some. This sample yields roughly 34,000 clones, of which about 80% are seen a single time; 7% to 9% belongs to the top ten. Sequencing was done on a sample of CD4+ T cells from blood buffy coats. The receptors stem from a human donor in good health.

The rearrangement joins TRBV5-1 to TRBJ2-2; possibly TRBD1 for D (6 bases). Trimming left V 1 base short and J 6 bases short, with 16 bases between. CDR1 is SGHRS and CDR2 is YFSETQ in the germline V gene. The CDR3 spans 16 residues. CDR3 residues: CASSLSTGQGAGELFF. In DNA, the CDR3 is TGCGCCAGCAGCTTGAGTACAGGGCAAGGAGCCGGGGAGCTGTTTTTT.

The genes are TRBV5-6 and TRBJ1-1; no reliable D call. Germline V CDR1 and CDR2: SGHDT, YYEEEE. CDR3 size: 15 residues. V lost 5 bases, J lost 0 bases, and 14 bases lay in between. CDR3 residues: CASSFELAMNTEAFF. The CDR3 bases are TGTGCCAGCAGTTTCGAATTGGCCATGAACACTGAAGCTTTCTTT.

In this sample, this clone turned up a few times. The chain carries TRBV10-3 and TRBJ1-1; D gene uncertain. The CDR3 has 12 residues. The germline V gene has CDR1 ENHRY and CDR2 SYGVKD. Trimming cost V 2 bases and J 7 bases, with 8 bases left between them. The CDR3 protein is CAISEGRFEAFF. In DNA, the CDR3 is TGTGCCATCAGTGAGGGGCGGTTTGAAGCTTTCTTT.

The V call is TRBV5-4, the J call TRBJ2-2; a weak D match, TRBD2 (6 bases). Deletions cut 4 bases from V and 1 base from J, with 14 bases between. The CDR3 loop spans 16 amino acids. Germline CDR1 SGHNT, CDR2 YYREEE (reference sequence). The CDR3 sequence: CASSIPAGRNTGELFF. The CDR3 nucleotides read TGTGCCAGCAGCATACCAGCGGGCAGGAACACCGGGGAGCTGTTTTTT.

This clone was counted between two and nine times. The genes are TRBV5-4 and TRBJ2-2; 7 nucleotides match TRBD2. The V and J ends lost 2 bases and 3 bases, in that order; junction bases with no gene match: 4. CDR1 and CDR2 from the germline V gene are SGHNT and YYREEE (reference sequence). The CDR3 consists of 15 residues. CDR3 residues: CASSLGTTDTGELFF. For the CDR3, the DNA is TGTGCCAGCAGCTTAGGGACTACCGACACCGGGGAGCTGTTTTTT. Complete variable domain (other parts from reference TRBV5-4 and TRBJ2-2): ETGVTQSPTHLIKTRGQQVTLRCSSQSGHNTVSWYQQALGQGPQFIFQYYREEENGRGNFPPRFSGLQFPNYSSELNVNALELDDSALYLCASSLGTTDTGELFFGEGSRLTVL.

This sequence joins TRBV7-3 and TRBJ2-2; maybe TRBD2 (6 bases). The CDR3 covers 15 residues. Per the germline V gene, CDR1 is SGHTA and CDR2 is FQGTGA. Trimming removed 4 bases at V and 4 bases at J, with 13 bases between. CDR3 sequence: CASSSRTIPTGELFF. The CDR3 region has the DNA TGTGCCAGCAGCTCAAGGACTATACCCACCGGGGAGCTGTTTTTT.

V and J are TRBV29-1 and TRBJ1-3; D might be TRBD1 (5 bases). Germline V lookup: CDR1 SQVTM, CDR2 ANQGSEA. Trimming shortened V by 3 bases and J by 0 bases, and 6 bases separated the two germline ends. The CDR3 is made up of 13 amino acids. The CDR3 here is CSVEDNSGNTIYF. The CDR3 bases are TGCAGCGTTGAGGACAACTCTGGAAACACCATATATTTT. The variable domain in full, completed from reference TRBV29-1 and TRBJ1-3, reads SAVISQKPSRDICQRGTSLTIQCQVDSQVTMMFWYRQQPGQSLTLIATANQGSEATYESGFVIDKFPISRPNLTFSTLTVSNMSPEDSSIYLCSVEDNSGNTIYFGEGSWLTVV.

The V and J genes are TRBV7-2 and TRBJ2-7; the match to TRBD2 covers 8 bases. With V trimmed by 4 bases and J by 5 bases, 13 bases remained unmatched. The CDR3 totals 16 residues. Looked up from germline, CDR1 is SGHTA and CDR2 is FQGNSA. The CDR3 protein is CASSSSALAGLDEQYF. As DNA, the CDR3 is TGTGCCAGCAGCTCGTCCGCTCTAGCGGGCTTAGACGAGCAGTACTTC.

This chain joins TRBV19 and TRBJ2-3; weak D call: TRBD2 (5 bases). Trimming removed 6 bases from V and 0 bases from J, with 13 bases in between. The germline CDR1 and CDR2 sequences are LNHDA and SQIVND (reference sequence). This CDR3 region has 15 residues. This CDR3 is CASRGLRVSTDTQYF. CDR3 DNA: TGTGCCAGTAGGGGATTGCGGGTGAGCACAGATACGCAGTATTTT. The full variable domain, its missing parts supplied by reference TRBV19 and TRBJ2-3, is DGGITQSPKYLFRKEGQNVTLSCEQNLNHDAMYWYRQDPGQGLRLIYYSQIVNDFQKGDIAEGYSVSREKKESFPLTVTSAQKNPTAFYLCASRGLRVSTDTQYFGPGTRLTVL.

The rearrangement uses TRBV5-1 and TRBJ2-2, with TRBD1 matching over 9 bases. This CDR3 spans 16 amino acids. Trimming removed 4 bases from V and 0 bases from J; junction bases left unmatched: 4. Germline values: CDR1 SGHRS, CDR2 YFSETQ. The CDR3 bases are TGCGCCAGCAGCGCGACAGGGGGACCGAACACCGGGGAGCTGTTTTTT. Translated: CASSATGGPNTGELFF.

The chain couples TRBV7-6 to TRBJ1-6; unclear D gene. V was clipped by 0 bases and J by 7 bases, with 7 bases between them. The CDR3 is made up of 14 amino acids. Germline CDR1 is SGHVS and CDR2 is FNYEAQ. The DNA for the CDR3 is TGTGCCAGCAGCTTAGCCCCAGACAATTCACCCCTCCACTTT. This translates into CASSLAPDNSPLHF.

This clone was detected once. This CDR3 is CASRPGQSAPGYTF. CDR3 DNA sequence: TGTGCCAGCAGGCCAGGACAGTCTGCACCTGGCTACACCTTC. The chain links TRBV7-2 to TRBJ1-2; weak D call: TRBD1 (6 bases). CDR1 is SGHTA, CDR2 FQGNSA, per germline. The CDR3 spans 14 residues. The V and J ends lost 6 bases and 7 bases respectively, with 18 bases between them.

CDR3 nucleotide sequence: TGTGCCAGCAGCTCAGCCCGAGATACAGATACGCAGTATTTT. Translating it yields CASSSARDTDTQYF. The chain combines TRBV7-2 with TRBJ2-3; D is undetermined. The germline gives CDR1 SGHTA, CDR2 FQGNSA. The CDR3 runs to 14 residues. V lost 4 bases to trimming and J lost 3 bases, with 11 bases between them.

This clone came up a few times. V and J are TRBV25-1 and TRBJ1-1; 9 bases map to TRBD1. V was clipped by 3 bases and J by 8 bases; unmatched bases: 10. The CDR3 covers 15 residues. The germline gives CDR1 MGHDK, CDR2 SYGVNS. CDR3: CASSDSGTGRGEAFF. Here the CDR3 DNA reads TGTGCCAGCAGTGATTCCGGGACAGGGCGAGGGGAAGCTTTCTTT.

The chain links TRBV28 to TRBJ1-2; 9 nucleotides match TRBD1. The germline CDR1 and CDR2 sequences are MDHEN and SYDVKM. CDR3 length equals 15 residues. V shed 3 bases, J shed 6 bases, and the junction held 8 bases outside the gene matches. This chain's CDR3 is CASSLRDRALDGYTF. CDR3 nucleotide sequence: TGTGCCAGCAGTTTGCGGGACAGGGCCCTGGATGGCTACACCTTC.

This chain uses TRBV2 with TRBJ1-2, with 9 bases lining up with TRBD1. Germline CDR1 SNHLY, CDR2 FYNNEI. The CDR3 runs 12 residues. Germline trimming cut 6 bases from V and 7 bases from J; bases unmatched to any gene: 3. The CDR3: CASRGTGFGYTF. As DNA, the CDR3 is TGTGCCAGCAGGGGGACAGGGTTTGGCTACACCTTC.

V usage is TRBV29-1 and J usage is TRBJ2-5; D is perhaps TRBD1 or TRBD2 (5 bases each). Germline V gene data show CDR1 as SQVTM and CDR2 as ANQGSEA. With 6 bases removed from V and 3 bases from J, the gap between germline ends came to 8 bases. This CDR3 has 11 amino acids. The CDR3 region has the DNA TGCAGCGTACTAGGGGAAGAGACCCAGTACTTC. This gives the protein CSVLGEETQYF.

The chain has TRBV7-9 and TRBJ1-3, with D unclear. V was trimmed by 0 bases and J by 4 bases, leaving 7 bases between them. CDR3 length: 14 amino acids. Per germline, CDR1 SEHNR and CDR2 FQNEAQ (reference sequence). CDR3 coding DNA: TGTGCCAGCAGCTTAGCAGGGATCGGAAACACCATATATTTT. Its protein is CASSLAGIGNTIYF.

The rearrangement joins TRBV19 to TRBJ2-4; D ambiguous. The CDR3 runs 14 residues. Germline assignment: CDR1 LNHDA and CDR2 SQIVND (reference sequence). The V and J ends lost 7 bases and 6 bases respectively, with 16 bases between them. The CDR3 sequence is CASNSPSLRNIQYF. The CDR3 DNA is TGTGCCAGTAACTCACCTAGTCTCAGAAACATTCAGTACTTC.

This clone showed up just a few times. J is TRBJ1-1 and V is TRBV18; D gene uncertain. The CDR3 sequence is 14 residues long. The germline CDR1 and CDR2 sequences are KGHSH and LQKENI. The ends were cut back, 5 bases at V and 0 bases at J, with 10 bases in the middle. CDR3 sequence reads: CASSEKGMNTEAFF. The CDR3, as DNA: TGTGCCAGCTCAGAGAAAGGGATGAACACTGAAGCTTTCTTT.

CDR3: CASSVEGRAKNIQYF. The CDR3 DNA reads TGTGCCAGCAGTGTTGAGGGGCGGGCCAAAAACATTCAGTACTTC. This chain connects TRBV2 to TRBJ2-4; D is tentatively TRBD1 or TRBD2 (5 bases each). This CDR3 contains 15 residues. Trimming left V 4 bases short and J 1 base short, with 11 bases between. Germline CDR1 SNHLY, CDR2 FYNNEI. The full variable domain, with the rest looked up from reference TRBV2 and TRBJ2-4, is EPEVTQTPSHQVTQMGQEVILRCVPISNHLYFYWYRQILGQKVEFLVSFYNNEISEKSEIFDDQFSVERPDGSNFTLKIRSTKLEDSAMYFCASSVEGRAKNIQYFGAGTRLSVL.

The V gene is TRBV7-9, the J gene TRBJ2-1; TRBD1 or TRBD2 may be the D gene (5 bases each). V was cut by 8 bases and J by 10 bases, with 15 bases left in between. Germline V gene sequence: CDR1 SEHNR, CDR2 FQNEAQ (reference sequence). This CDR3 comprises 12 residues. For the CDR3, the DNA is TGTGCCAGCGGCAGGGAGTTGGGGGAGCAGTTCTTC. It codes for CASGRELGEQFF.

The CDR3 protein is CASSVGWQSGRAGELFF. The CDR3 DNA sequence: TGTGCCAGCAGCGTAGGTTGGCAAAGCGGGAGGGCCGGGGAGCTGTTTTTT. This chain connects TRBV9 to TRBJ2-2; 10 bases are a match to TRBD2. The CDR3 extends over 17 amino acids. J lost 6 bases, V lost 0 bases, and 8 bases had no gene match. Germline loops: CDR1 SGDLS, CDR2 YYNGEE.

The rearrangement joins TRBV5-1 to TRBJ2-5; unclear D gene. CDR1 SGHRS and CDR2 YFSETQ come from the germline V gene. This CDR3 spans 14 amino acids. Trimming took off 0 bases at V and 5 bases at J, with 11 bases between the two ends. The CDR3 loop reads CASSLASGGETQYF. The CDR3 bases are TGCGCCAGCAGCTTGGCCTCGGGTGGGGAGACCCAGTACTTC.

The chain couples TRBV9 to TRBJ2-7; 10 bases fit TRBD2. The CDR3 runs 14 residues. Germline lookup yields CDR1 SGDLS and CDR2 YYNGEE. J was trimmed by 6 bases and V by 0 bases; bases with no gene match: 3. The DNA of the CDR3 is TGTGCCAGCAGCGTAGGGATAGCGGGAGGCGAGCAGTACTTC. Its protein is CASSVGIAGGEQYF.

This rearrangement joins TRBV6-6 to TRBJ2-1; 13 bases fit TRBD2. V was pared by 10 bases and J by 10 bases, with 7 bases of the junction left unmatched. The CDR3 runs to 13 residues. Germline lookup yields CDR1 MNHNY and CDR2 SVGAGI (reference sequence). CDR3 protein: CATGTSGIREQFF. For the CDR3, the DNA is TGTGCCACCGGGACTAGCGGGATAAGGGAGCAGTTCTTC.

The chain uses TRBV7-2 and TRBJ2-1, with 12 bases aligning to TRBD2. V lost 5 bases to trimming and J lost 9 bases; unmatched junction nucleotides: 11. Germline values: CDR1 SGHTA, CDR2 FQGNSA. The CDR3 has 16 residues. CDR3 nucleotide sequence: TGTGCCAGCAGCCCCCAAGGACTAGCGGGAAGGGGTGAGCAGTTCTTC. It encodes CASSPQGLAGRGEQFF. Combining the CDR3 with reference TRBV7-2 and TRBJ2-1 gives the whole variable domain GAGVSQSPSNKVTEKGKDVELRCDPISGHTALYWYRQSLGQGLEFLIYFQGNSAPDKSGLPSDRFSAERTGGSVSTLTIQRTQQEDSAVYLCASSPQGLAGRGEQFFGPGTRLTVL.

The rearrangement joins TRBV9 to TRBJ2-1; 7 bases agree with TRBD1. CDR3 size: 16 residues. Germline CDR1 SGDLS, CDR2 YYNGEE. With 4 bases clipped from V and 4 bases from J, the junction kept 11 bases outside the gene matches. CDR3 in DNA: TGTGCCAGCAGCCCAGGCAGGGGGAAATCTTACAATGAGCAGTTCTTC. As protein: CASSPGRGKSYNEQFF.